These 17 T cell receptor beta chains were sequenced from one sample in a study of T cell responses to AZD1222 COVID-19 vaccine. Assay used: immunoSEQ multiplex PCR; TCRdb lists only in-frame clones, some missing. This sample carries roughly 110,000 clones, roughly 87% of them seen once, and the ten largest clones take around 7.6%. Material: peripheral blood, obtained 28 days after the second AZD1222 dose. The receptors here all came from an adult who received the AZD1222 COVID-19 vaccine.

The chain combines TRBV19 with TRBJ2-2; perhaps TRBD2 as D (6 bases). V was trimmed by 5 bases and J by 1 base, leaving 14 bases between them. The CDR3 is made up of 16 amino acids. Germline CDR1 is LNHDA and CDR2 is SQIVND (reference sequence). CDR3 in amino acids: CASSATTGVNTGELFF. The CDR3 nucleotides read TGTGCCAGTAGTGCTACGACGGGGGTGAACACCGGGGAGCTGTTTTTT.

The chain uses TRBV19 and TRBJ2-7; D call uncertain. The germline CDR1 and CDR2 sequences are LNHDA and SQIVND (reference sequence). This CDR3 contains 14 residues. Trimming took 4 bases from V and 6 from J, leaving 16 bases between them. CDR3 region: CASSRPGQTIEQYF. The DNA for the CDR3 is TGTGCCAGTAGTAGGCCCGGGCAAACTATCGAGCAGTACTTC.

Note on this clone: At the DNA level, this CDR3 is encoded by other sequences in the same sample as well. The V call is TRBV5-5, the J call TRBJ2-5; no clear D gene. CDR1 is SGHKS, CDR2 YYEKEE, per germline (reference sequence). This CDR3 has 12 residues. V dropped 1 base and J dropped 5 bases, with 6 bases sitting between them. CDR3 protein: CASSLPLETQYF. CDR3 nucleotides: TGTGCCAGCAGCTTGCCTCTGGAGACCCAGTACTTC.

J is TRBJ1-3 and V is TRBV29-1, with unresolved D. Germline assignment: CDR1 SQVTM and CDR2 ANQGSEA. V lost 2 bases and J 1 base, leaving 6 bases between the germline ends. This CDR3 is built from 13 residues. The CDR3 nucleotides are TGCAGCGTTGAATCCAAATCTGGAAACACCATATATTTT. The encoded protein is CSVESKSGNTIYF.

The V and J genes are TRBV2 and TRBJ1-6, with unresolved D. The V and J ends lost 6 bases and 13 bases respectively, with 19 bases between them. This CDR3 has 14 residues. Germline V CDR1 and CDR2: SNHLY, FYNNEI. CDR3 sequence (DNA): TGTGCCAGCAGCCCAACCAGGACGGGTTCTCCCCTCCACTTT. Translated: CASSPTRTGSPLHF.

The J gene is TRBJ2-2, the V gene TRBV5-1, with a weak D call TRBD2 (5 bases). Per the germline V gene, CDR1 is SGHRS and CDR2 is YFSETQ. There are 16 residues in the CDR3. The V end was cut by 0 bases, the J end by 6 bases, with 15 bases between. CDR3 residues: CASSLESSILSGELFF. As DNA, the CDR3 is TGCGCCAGCAGCTTGGAATCTAGCATTCTCTCCGGGGAGCTGTTTTTT.

The chain uses TRBV6-5 and TRBJ2-7; the match to TRBD2 covers 10 bases. CDR1 MNHEY and CDR2 SVGAGI come from the germline V gene. CDR3 length: 15 residues. The J segment lost 2 bases and the V segment lost 0 bases, leaving 1 base of the junction unmatched. Here the CDR3 reads CASSYSSGGAYEQYF. In nucleotides, the CDR3 is TGTGCCAGCAGTTACTCGAGCGGGGGGGCCTACGAGCAGTACTTC.

The genes are TRBV18 and TRBJ2-7; 8 bases line up with TRBD2. The CDR3 is 15 residues long. Germline V CDR1 and CDR2: KGHSH, LQKENI. Trimming cost V 5 bases and J 2 bases; bases outside gene matches: 8. Here the CDR3 reads CASSEGGGLPYEQYF. Written as DNA, the CDR3 is TGTGCCAGCTCAGAAGGCGGGGGGCTACCCTACGAGCAGTACTTC.

The chain links TRBV5-8 to TRBJ2-7; 8 nucleotides match TRBD1. Germline loops: CDR1 SGHTS, CDR2 YDEGEE. With V trimmed by 2 bases and J by 4 bases, 8 bases remained unmatched. CDR3 length: 15 residues. CDR3 residues: CASSFSPGGAYEQYF. In DNA, the CDR3 is TGTGCCAGCAGCTTTTCACCAGGGGGCGCGTACGAGCAGTACTTC. Based on the CDR3 plus reference TRBV5-8 and TRBJ2-7, the full variable domain is EAGVTQSPTHLIKTRGQQATLRCSPISGHTSVYWYQQALGLGLQFLLWYDEGEERNRGNFPPRFSGRQFPNYSSELNVNALELEDSALYLCASSFSPGGAYEQYFGPGTRLTVT.

This chain joins TRBV12-3 or TRBV12-4 and TRBJ1-4; D gene ambiguous. V lost 6 bases and J 10 bases, leaving 15 bases between the germline ends. The CDR3 is 13 residues long. CDR3 sequence: CASSPTRDGKLFF. CDR3 in DNA: TGTGCCAGCAGCCCCACGAGGGATGGAAAACTGTTTTTT.

This clone appeared once. The chain carries TRBV7-9 and TRBJ1-1, with D perhaps TRBD1 (5 bases). Trimming took 0 bases from V and 3 from J, leaving 8 bases between them. The CDR3 has 14 amino acids. Germline CDR1 reads SEHNR; CDR2 reads FQNEAQ (reference sequence). DNA for the CDR3: TGTGCCAGCAGCTTAGCCTGGGGGGACACTGAAGCTTTCTTT. Translating it yields CASSLAWGDTEAFF.

The genes are TRBV27 and TRBJ2-5; D is tentatively TRBD1 or TRBD2 (6 bases each). The CDR3 contains 16 residues. Trimming cost V 7 bases and J 3 bases, with 21 bases left between them. Germline-derived CDR1 and CDR2 are MNHEY and SMNVEV (reference sequence). CDR3 residues: CASTSPPGAAKETQYF. CDR3 nucleotide sequence: TGTGCCAGCACTTCGCCCCCGGGGGCCGCGAAAGAGACCCAGTACTTC.

About this clone: This sample also contains other DNA sequences that code for the same CDR3. The chain has TRBV6-5 and TRBJ2-5; possible D gene TRBD2, 5 bases. Germline-derived CDR1 and CDR2 are MNHEY and SVGAGI. The V end was cut by 7 bases, the J end by 4 bases, with 10 bases between. This CDR3 spans 12 amino acids. CDR3 region: CASNPRGETQYF. CDR3 nucleotides: TGTGCCAGCAACCCCCGGGGAGAGACCCAGTACTTC.

The chain recombines TRBV19 with TRBJ1-2, with no clear D. Germline V gene sequence: CDR1 LNHDA, CDR2 SQIVND (reference sequence). The CDR3 runs to 10 residues. CDR3 residues: CAAGDYGYTF. The CDR3 nucleotides are TGTGCAGCTGGGGACTATGGCTACACCTTC. The variable domain in full, with the rest retrieved from reference TRBV19 and TRBJ1-2, is DGGITQSPKYLFRKEGQNVTLSCEQNLNHDAMYWYRQDPGQGLRLIYYSQIVNDFQKGDIAEGYSVSREKKESFPLTVTSAQKNPTAFYLCAAGDYGYTFGSGTRLTVV.

In DNA, the CDR3 is TGTGCCAGCAGCCAAGAGTGGACTAGCTCCTACGAGCAGTACTTC. This encodes CASSQEWTSSYEQYF. The rearrangement joins TRBV3-1 (or the pseudogene TRBV3-2) to TRBJ2-7; 7 bases map to TRBD2. V shed 0 bases and J 0 bases; nucleotides not matched to a gene: 2. Germline loops: CDR1 LGHDT, CDR2 YNNKEL (reference sequence). This CDR3 has 15 residues.

The V and J genes are TRBV3-1 (or the pseudogene TRBV3-2) and TRBJ1-2; D is possibly TRBD1 (5 bases). Trimming cost V 2 bases and J 1 base, with 17 bases left between them. The germline V gene has CDR1 LGHDT and CDR2 YNNKEL (reference sequence). The CDR3 is 17 amino acids. This CDR3 is CASSQSQGGDGNYGYTF. CDR3 bases: TGTGCCAGCAGCCAAAGCCAGGGAGGGGATGGTAACTATGGCTACACCTTC.

This clone was recorded once. CDR3 nucleotide sequence: TGTGCCAGCAGCTTAGCGGGGGTCGGCACAGATACGCAGTATTTT. Translated: CASSLAGVGTDTQYF. The rearrangement links TRBV7-9 to TRBJ2-3; D possibly uses TRBD1 or TRBD2 (5 bases each). The germline gives CDR1 SEHNR, CDR2 FQNEAQ (reference sequence). The CDR3 extends over 15 amino acids. V shed 0 bases and J shed 1 base, with 8 bases lying between them.